This TCR beta chain was sequenced for a study of patients and donors after allogeneic stem cell transplantation. This clonotype was seen at least ten times. The germline V and J ends were trimmed by 1 base and 1 base, with 8 bases remaining between them. The CDR3 totals 14 residues. TCRdb fed the RT-PCR reads into MiXCR, producing one record per CDR3 protein. The repertoire has 390,000 or so distinct CDR3 sequences, roughly 16% of them found once; the top ten carry 7% to 7.5%. The V gene is TRBV12-3 or TRBV12-4, the J gene TRBJ2-7; no firm D call. The sequenced sample was blood, either unsorted or a sorted T cell fraction (not recorded which). The receptor's source is a human donor who was either an allogeneic HSCT recipient or a stem cell or donor lymphocyte infusion donor (not recorded which). It is not recorded whose cells these are; they may come from a transplant donor. DNA of the CDR3: TGTGCCAGCAGTTTAGAACGGGCTTCCTACGAGCAGTACTTC. Its translation is CASSLERASYEQYF.